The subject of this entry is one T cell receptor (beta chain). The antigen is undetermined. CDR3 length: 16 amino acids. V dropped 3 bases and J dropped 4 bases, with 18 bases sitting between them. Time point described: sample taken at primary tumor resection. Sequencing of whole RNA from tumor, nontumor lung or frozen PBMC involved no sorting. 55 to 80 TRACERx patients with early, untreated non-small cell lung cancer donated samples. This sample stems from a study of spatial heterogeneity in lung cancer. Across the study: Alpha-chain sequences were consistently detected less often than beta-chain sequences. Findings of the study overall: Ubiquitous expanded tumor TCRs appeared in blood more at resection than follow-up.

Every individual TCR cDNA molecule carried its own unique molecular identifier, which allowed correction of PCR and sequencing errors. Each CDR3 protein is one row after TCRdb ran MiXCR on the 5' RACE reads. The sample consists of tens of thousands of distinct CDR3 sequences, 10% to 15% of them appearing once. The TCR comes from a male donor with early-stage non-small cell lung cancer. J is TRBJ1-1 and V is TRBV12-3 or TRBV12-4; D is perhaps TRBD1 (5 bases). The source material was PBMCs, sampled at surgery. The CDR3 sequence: CASSFLSTARFTEAFF. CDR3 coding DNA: TGTGCCAGCAGTTTCCTATCGACAGCAAGGTTCACTGAAGCTTTCTTT.